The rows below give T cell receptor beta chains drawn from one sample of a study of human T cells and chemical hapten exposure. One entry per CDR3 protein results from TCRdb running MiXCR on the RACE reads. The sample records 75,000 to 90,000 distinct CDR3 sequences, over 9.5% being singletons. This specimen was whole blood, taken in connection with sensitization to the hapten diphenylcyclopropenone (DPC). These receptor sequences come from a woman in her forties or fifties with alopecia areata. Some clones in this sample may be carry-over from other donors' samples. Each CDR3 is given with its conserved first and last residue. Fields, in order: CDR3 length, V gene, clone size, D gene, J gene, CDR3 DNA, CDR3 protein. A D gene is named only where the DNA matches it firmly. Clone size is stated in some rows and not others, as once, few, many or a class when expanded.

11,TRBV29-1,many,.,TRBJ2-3,TGCAGCGTTGTGCTTGGAGATACGCAGTATTTT,CSVVLGDTQYF
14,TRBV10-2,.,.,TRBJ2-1,TGCGCCAGCAGTGTCGCAGAATCCTACAATGAGCAGTTCTTC,CASSVAESYNEQFF
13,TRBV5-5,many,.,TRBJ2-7,TGTGCCAGCAGATATGTGGAGGAGGGCGAGCAGTACTTC,CASRYVEEGEQYF
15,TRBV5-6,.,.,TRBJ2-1,TGTGCCAGCAGCTTAGGCCAGACAATAAACAATGAGCAGTTCTTC,CASSLGQTINNEQFF
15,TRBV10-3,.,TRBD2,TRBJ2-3,TGTGCCATCAGTTTAGCGGGAGGGGGCACAGATACGCAGTATTTT,CAISLAGGGTDTQYF
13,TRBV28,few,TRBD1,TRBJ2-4,TGTGCCAGCAGTTCACCCGACAGGGGAGAAAACAATTTC,CASSSPDRGENNF
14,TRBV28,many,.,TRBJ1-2,TGTGCCAGCAGTTTATCGAGAGACTACTATGGCTACACCTTC,CASSLSRDYYGYTF
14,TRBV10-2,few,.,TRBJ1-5,TGCGCCACCAAAGCGGCCAGGGCTGGGCAGCCCCAGCATTTT,CATKAARAGQPQHF
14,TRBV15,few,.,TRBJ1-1,TGTGCCACCAGCAGAGACGGGGGACCCGAATGGGCTTTCTTT,CATSRDGGPEWAFF
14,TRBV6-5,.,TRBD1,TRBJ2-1,TGTGCCAGCAGTTTGCCAGGGGGTATCAATGAGCAGTTCTTC,CASSLPGGINEQFF
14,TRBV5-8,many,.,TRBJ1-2,TGTGCCAGCAGTACACCCGGACAGTTCTATGGCTACACCTTC,CASSTPGQFYGYTF
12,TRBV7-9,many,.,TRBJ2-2,TGTGCCAGCAGCCCTTTCGGCGGGGAGCTGTTTTTT,CASSPFGGELFF
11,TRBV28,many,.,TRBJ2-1,TGTGCCAGCAGTCGATTCGGGAAGCAGTTCTTC,CASSRFGKQFF
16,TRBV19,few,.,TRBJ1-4,TGTGCCAGTAGTACCGAGGGACGGCGAACTAATGAAAAACTGTTTTTT,CASSTEGRRTNEKLFF
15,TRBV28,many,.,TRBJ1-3,TGTGCCAGCACCCGAAGACGGGACCGGTTTGACACCATATATTTT,CASTRRRDRFDTIYF
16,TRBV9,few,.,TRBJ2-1,TGTGCCAGCAGCGTTAGCCAAGGTACAGGCACAGGTGGGCAGTTCTTC,CASSVSQGTGTGGQFF
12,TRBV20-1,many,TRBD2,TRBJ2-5,TGCAGTGCCAGCGGGACCCAAGAGACCCAGTACTTC,CSASGTQETQYF
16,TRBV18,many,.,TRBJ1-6,TGTGCCAGCTCACCTAACCTGCCAGGGAAAAATTCACCCCTCCACTTT,CASSPNLPGKNSPLHF
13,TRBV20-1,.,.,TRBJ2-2,TGCAGTGCTAGTCGGGACGTTCACGGGGAGCTGTTTTTT,CSASRDVHGELFF
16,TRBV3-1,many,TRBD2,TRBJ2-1,TGTGCCAGCAGCCAGGTACAGCGGGAGCTAACAAATGAGCAGTTCTTC,CASSQVQRELTNEQFF
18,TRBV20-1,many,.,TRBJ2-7,TGCAGTGCTGGGGCCCCCCCTTTGAGGGAGGTAGAGGCCTACGAGCAGTACTTC,CSAGAPPLREVEAYEQYF
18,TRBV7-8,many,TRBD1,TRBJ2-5,TGTGCCAGCAGCCCAACCGCCCGGGACAGGGGACGACAAGAGACCCAGTACTTC,CASSPTARDRGRQETQYF
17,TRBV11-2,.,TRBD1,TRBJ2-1,TGTGCCAGCAGTCTCCTCGTCGGACAGGGATTGACCTTTGAGCAGTTCTTC,CASSLLVGQGLTFEQFF
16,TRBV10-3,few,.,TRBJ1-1,TGTGCCATCAGTGTGGGATTAGCCCGAATGAACACTGAAGCTTTCTTT,CAISVGLARMNTEAFF
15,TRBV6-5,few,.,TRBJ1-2,TGTGCCAGCAGTTATGGGGGCAGACTGGGAGGTGGCTACACCTTC,CASSYGGRLGGGYTF
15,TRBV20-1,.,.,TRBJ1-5,TGCAGTGCTCCTCCCCGGGACGGATCTAATCAGCCCCAGCATTTT,CSAPPRDGSNQPQHF
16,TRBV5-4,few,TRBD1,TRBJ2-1,TGTGCCAGCAGCACAGGGACAGCTGCTAATTACAATGAGCAGTTCTTC,CASSTGTAANYNEQFF
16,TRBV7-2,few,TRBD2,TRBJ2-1,TGTGCCAGCAGAGGGGGTGGCGGGAGGCGCTACAATGAGCAGTTCTTC,CASRGGGGRRYNEQFF
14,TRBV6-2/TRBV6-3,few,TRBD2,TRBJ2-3,TGTGCCAGCACCATTCTAGCGGGAGGAGATACGCAGTATTTT,CASTILAGGDTQYF
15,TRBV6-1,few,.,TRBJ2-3,TGTGCCAGCAGTGTTTTCCGTTCTAGCACAGATACGCAGTATTTT,CASSVFRSSTDTQYF
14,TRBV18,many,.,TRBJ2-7,TGTGCCAGCTCACGTGGAGGAGGAACCTACGAGCAGTACTTC,CASSRGGGTYEQYF
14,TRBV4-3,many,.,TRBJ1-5,TGCGCCAGCAGCCGCGGGTTGCGCAATCAGCCCCAGCATTTT,CASSRGLRNQPQHF
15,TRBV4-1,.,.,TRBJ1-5,TGCGCCAGCCGTAAAGGGGCAAATAGCAATCAGCCCCAGCATTTT,CASRKGANSNQPQHF
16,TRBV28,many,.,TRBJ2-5,TGTGCCAGCAGTTTATCGTCCGGGATGGGCCAAGAGACCCAGTACTTC,CASSLSSGMGQETQYF
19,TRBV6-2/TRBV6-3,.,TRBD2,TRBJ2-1,TGTGCCAGCAGTTACTCGCTCCTTGACGGGAGGGCCATTTTTGGTGAGCAGTTCTTC,CASSYSLLDGRAIFGEQFF
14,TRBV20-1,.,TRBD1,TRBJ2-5,TGCAGTGCCGGGTTAGACAGGGGAAGAGAGACCCAGTACTTC,CSAGLDRGRETQYF
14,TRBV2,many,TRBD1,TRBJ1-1,TGTGCCAGCACCAAAGACAGGGGGATCGCTGAAGCTTTCTTT,CASTKDRGIAEAFF
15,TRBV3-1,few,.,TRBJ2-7,TGTGCCAGCAGCCAAGGACAGGCCCCCTCCTACGAGCAGTACTTC,CASSQGQAPSYEQYF
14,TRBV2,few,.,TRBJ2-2,TGTGCCAGCATAGGTGCTCTCGCTACCGGGGAGCTGTTTTTT,CASIGALATGELFF
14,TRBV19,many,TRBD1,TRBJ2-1,TGTGCCAGTAGTTTCCGGGACAGTCACTATGAGCAGTTCTTC,CASSFRDSHYEQFF
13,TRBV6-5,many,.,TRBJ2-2,TGTGCCAGCAGTTATCAGGGCCCTGGGGAGCTGTTTTTT,CASSYQGPGELFF
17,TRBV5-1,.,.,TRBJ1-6,TGCGCCAGCAGCTCGCGGACAGTCCCGGATGGTGATTCACCCCTCCACTTT,CASSSRTVPDGDSPLHF
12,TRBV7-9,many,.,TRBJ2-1,TGTGCCAGCAGCTGGGGTCCCAATGAGCAGTTCTTC,CASSWGPNEQFF
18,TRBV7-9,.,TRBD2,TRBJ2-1,TGTGCCAGCAGCTACCCTGGAGGTCCACTAGCGGGAGGCAATGAGCAGTTCTTC,CASSYPGGPLAGGNEQFF
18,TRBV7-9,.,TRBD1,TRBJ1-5,TGTGCCAGCAGCTTAGTCTACAGGGGAGGAGGTAGCAATCAGCCCCAGCATTTT,CASSLVYRGGGSNQPQHF
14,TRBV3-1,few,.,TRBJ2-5,TGTGCCAGCAGCCCACTAGGTAGGCGAGAGACCCAGTACTTC,CASSPLGRRETQYF
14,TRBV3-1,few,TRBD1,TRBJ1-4,TGTGCCAGCAGCCAGGGGCTTGGACAGGGCGCCGAGATTTTT,CASSQGLGQGAEIF
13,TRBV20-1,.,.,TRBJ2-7,TGCAGTGCTTCAGACAGACTCCCTCACGAGCAGTACTTC,CSASDRLPHEQYF
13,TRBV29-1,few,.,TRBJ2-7,TGCAGCGTTGAGGGTCAGGGGGGCTACGAGCAGTACTTC,CSVEGQGGYEQYF
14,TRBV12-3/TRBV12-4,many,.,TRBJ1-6,TGTGCCAGCAGTTTAGTCAGCAACAATTCACCCCTCCACTTT,CASSLVSNNSPLHF
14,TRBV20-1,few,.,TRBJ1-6,TGCAGTGCTCCCTCGGGCAGGGGACGATCACCCCTCCACTTT,CSAPSGRGRSPLHF
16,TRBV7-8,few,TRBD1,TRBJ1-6,TGTGCCAGCAGCTTGACTCTGACAGGGTCTGGTTCACCCCTCCACTTT,CASSLTLTGSGSPLHF
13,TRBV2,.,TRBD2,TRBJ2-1,TGTGCCACTCTAGCGGAAGTATCCTATGAGCAGTTCTTC,CATLAEVSYEQFF
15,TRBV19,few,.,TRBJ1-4,TGTGCCAGTAGTCCTCCGATCTCAACTAATGAAAAACTGTTTTTT,CASSPPISTNEKLFF
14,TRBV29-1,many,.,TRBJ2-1,TGCAGCGTTTCGACTACCCAGCCCTACAATGAGCAGTTCTTC,CSVSTTQPYNEQFF